This entry lists 10 T cell receptor beta chains sequenced from one sample in a study of cytomegalovirus exposure and HLA in healthy donors. Vbeta (60) and Jbeta (13) primers were used in the PCR. Some clones are missing from TCRdb's copy, which holds only in-frame ones; the method was immunoSEQ multiplex PCR. The data hold some 80,000 clones, with around 81% observed a single time. Sequencing was done on a sample of PBMCs. Source of these receptors: a man aged 40-55 years in good health and CMV-seronegative.

This clone appeared a few times. V is TRBV5-5 and J is TRBJ2-7, with a possible D match to TRBD1 (6 bases). Trimming cost V 4 bases and J 4 bases, with 12 bases left between them. CDR1 and CDR2 from the germline V gene are SGHKS and YYEKEE (reference sequence). This CDR3 has 13 amino acids. Written as DNA, the CDR3 is TGTGCCAGCAGCGAACAGGGTTTATACGAGCAGTACTTC. Its protein product is CASSEQGLYEQYF.

The chain is built from TRBV7-3 and TRBJ1-1, with a possible D match to TRBD1 (5 bases). The CDR3 has 15 residues. Trimming left V 4 bases short and J 3 bases short, with 15 bases between. The germline V gene encodes CDR1 SGHTA and CDR2 FQGTGA. CDR3 nucleotide sequence: TGTGCCAGCAGCTGGGGCGTAGGGAAGTACACTGAAGCTTTCTTT. This sequence encodes CASSWGVGKYTEAFF.

The chain joins TRBV5-1 to TRBJ2-7, with 7 bases aligning to TRBD2. The CDR3 sequence is 12 residues long. Germline CDR1 and CDR2: SGHRS and YFSETQ. V lost 7 bases to trimming and J lost 4 bases; unmatched junction nucleotides: 5. CDR3 DNA: TGCGCCAGCCGGGGGGACGCGTACGAGCAGTACTTC. It codes for CASRGDAYEQYF.

The chain links TRBV2 to TRBJ2-5, with TRBD2 identical over 10 bases. Germline lookup yields CDR1 SNHLY and CDR2 FYNNEI. J lost 5 bases, V lost 4 bases, and 4 bases had no gene match. This CDR3 contains 14 residues. The CDR3 sequence: CASSGGLASETQYF. As DNA, the CDR3 is TGTGCCAGCAGTGGGGGACTAGCGTCTGAGACCCAGTACTTC.

The V call is TRBV5-1, the J call TRBJ1-5; 7 bases are shared with TRBD1. CDR3 size: 14 residues. Germline V gene lookup returns CDR1 SGHRS and CDR2 YFSETQ. Trimming cost V 4 bases and J 3 bases; bases outside gene matches: 4. CDR3 bases: TGCGCCAGCAGCCTGGGGACAGACAATCAGCCCCAGCATTTT. Amino acids: CASSLGTDNQPQHF.

The chain links TRBV4-1 to TRBJ1-1, with 8 bases identical to TRBD1. V was pared by 0 bases and J by 0 bases, with 0 bases of the junction left unmatched. Germline values: CDR1 MGHRA, CDR2 YSYEKL. CDR3 length: 15 residues. The CDR3 DNA is TGCGCCAGCAGCCAAGACAGGGGGCTGAACACTGAAGCTTTCTTT. Its protein is CASSQDRGLNTEAFF.

The CDR3 here is CASSKKSFSGRGSTEAFF. For the CDR3, the DNA is TGTGCCAGCAGCAAAAAGTCTTTTTCGGGCAGGGGGAGCACTGAAGCTTTCTTT. The chain joins TRBV21-1 to TRBJ1-1; TRBD1 is taken as the D call from the table, unchecked against the DNA. TRBV21-1 is a known pseudogene. CDR3 length: 18 residues.

The chain combines TRBV4-2 with TRBJ2-5, with 8 bases that match TRBD2. The tail of the sequence fits TRBJ2-7 better, so the J call may be wrong. CDR3 length: 16 residues. The germline V gene encodes CDR1 LGHNA and CDR2 YNFKEQ. CDR3 nucleotides: TGTGCCAGCAGCCAAGACGCACGGGAGGGCGACCACGAGCAGTACTTC. As protein: CASSQDAREGDHEQYF.

This clone turned up a few times. The rearrangement uses TRBV7-2 and TRBJ2-3; 7 nucleotides agree with TRBD1. With 5 bases clipped from V and 4 bases from J, the junction kept 3 bases outside the gene matches. Germline V lookup: CDR1 SGHTA, CDR2 FQGNSA. The CDR3 has 13 residues. The CDR3 loop is CASSLQGSDTQYF. CDR3 sequence (DNA): TGTGCCAGCAGCCTACAGGGGTCAGATACGCAGTATTTT.

In this sample, this clone turned up once. The chain has TRBV19 and TRBJ2-7; 8 nucleotides align to TRBD1. V shed 5 bases and J 5 bases; nucleotides not matched to a gene: 8. This CDR3 is 14 amino acids long. Germline V gives CDR1 LNHDA, CDR2 SQIVND (reference sequence). CDR3 sequence: CASSDRTGLNEQYF. CDR3 nucleotide sequence: TGTGCCAGTAGTGACCGGACAGGGCTGAACGAGCAGTACTTC.